Listed here are 32 T cell receptor beta chains from one sample, sequenced in a study of blood T cell repertoires in COVID-19. Clones were sequenced by immunoSEQ multiplex PCR, and TCRdb holds only the in-frame ones, with some missing. The repertoire holds 380,000 or so clones, with 88% as singletons. The sample comprised PBMCs or T cells enriched from blood (not recorded which). The receptors derive from a woman aged 35 to 49 with acute COVID-19.

This clone is a singleton in its sample. The chain joins TRBV19 to TRBJ2-2, with TRBD1 matching 11 bases. There are 15 residues in the CDR3. V lost 5 bases, J lost 5 bases, and 4 bases stayed unmatched. Germline lookup yields CDR1 LNHDA and CDR2 SQIVND (reference sequence). DNA of the CDR3: TGTGCCAGTAGTCCTGGGACAGGGGGTACCGGGGAGCTGTTTTTT. Its translation: CASSPGTGGTGELFF. Looking up the rest from reference TRBV19 and TRBJ2-2 gives the full variable domain: DGGITQSPKYLFRKEGQNVTLSCEQNLNHDAMYWYRQDPGQGLRLIYYSQIVNDFQKGDIAEGYSVSREKKESFPLTVTSAQKNPTAFYLCASSPGTGGTGELFFGEGSRLTVL.

This chain uses TRBV4-1 with TRBJ1-4, with a weak D call TRBD1 (6 bases). The V and J ends lost 1 base and 4 bases respectively, with 10 bases between them. Germline V gene data show CDR1 as MGHRA and CDR2 as YSYEKL. The CDR3 covers 15 residues. In DNA form, the CDR3 reads TGCGCCAGCAGCCAAGTGACAGGTCGTAATGAAAAACTGTTTTTT. It encodes CASSQVTGRNEKLFF.

The chain is built from TRBV7-2 and TRBJ2-5, with a weak D call TRBD2 (5 bases). Germline lookup yields CDR1 SGHTA and CDR2 FQGNSA. The CDR3 runs to 15 residues. V lost 1 base, J lost 5 bases, and 14 bases lay in between. In DNA, the CDR3 is TGTGCCAGCAGCTTAGGTGGCGGGCGGGCGGAGACCCAGTACTTC. Its protein is CASSLGGGRAETQYF. The variable domain in full, with the rest retrieved from reference TRBV7-2 and TRBJ2-5, is GAGVSQSPSNKVTEKGKDVELRCDPISGHTALYWYRQSLGQGLEFLIYFQGNSAPDKSGLPSDRFSAERTGGSVSTLTIQRTQQEDSAVYLCASSLGGGRAETQYFGPGTRLLVL.

The V gene is TRBV7-9, the J gene TRBJ2-1, with D tentatively TRBD1 (5 bases). The CDR3 loop spans 14 amino acids. CDR1 and CDR2 (germline): SEHNR, FQNEAQ (reference sequence). Trimming removed 5 bases at V and 9 bases at J, with 17 bases between. This CDR3 reads CASSPHLGAREQFF. The CDR3 DNA reads TGTGCCAGCAGCCCGCACTTAGGGGCTCGTGAGCAGTTCTTC. The whole variable domain, remainder taken from reference TRBV7-9 and TRBJ2-1, is DTGVSQNPRHKITKRGQNVTFRCDPISEHNRLYWYRQTLGQGPEFLTYFQNEAQLEKSRLLSDRFSAERPKGSFSTLEIQRTEQGDSAMYLCASSPHLGAREQFFGPGTRLTVL.

The chain uses TRBV5-6 and TRBJ1-3, with D tentatively TRBD1 (5 bases). This CDR3 comprises 16 residues. The germline V and J ends were trimmed by 0 bases and 2 bases, with 12 bases remaining between them. Germline values: CDR1 SGHDT, CDR2 YYEEEE. CDR3 DNA sequence: TGTGCCAGCAGCTTGGGCGGACACCGTGCTGGAAACACCATATATTTT. Translating it yields CASSLGGHRAGNTIYF. Drawing the rest from reference TRBV5-6 and TRBJ1-3, the complete variable domain is DAGVTQSPTHLIKTRGQQVTLRCSPKSGHDTVSWYQQALGQGPQFIFQYYEEEERQRGNFPDRFSGHQFPNYSSELNVNALLLGDSALYLCASSLGGHRAGNTIYFGEGSWLTVV.

The V call is TRBV12-3 or TRBV12-4, the J call TRBJ1-5; D gene ambiguous. CDR3 length: 12 residues. V shed 3 bases and J shed 7 bases, with 7 bases lying between them. The DNA of the CDR3 is TGTGCCAGCAGTTTCTCGTCCCAGCCCCAGCATTTT. The encoded protein is CASSFSSQPQHF.

This chain uses TRBV2 with TRBJ2-5; 11 bases agree with TRBD2. The ends lost 3 bases at V and 3 bases at J; junction bases unmatched: 3. Germline V gene lookup returns CDR1 SNHLY and CDR2 FYNNEI. CDR3 size: 15 residues. CDR3 DNA sequence: TGTGCCAGCAGTGATTCGACTAGCGGGGAAGAGACCCAGTACTTC. It translates to CASSDSTSGEETQYF.

This chain uses TRBV5-1 with TRBJ2-7, with a tentative D call TRBD1 (6 bases). This CDR3 region has 14 residues. V lost 3 bases and J lost 3, with 13 bases in between. The germline CDR1 and CDR2 sequences are SGHRS and YFSETQ. For the CDR3, the DNA is TGCGCCAGCAGCTCAACCGGGACACACTACGAGCAGTACTTC. It specifies CASSSTGTHYEQYF.

The chain is built from TRBV21-1 and TRBJ2-1; the table's TRBD2 call for D was not verified on the DNA. TRBV21-1 is described as a pseudogene. The CDR3 has 14 residues. The CDR3 bases are TGTGCCAGGGAGACCCTTAATCTGATCCGTAATCAGTTCTTC. This translates into CARETLNLIRNQFF.

V is TRBV2 and J is TRBJ2-3; D is unclear. This CDR3 is built from 14 residues. V was trimmed by 3 bases and J by 3 bases, leaving 10 bases between them. The V gene's germline CDR1 is SNHLY and CDR2 FYNNEI. The CDR3 region has the DNA TGTGCCAGCAGTGATACTTTCGTTACAGATACGCAGTATTTT. Its protein is CASSDTFVTDTQYF.

V usage is TRBV5-1 and J usage is TRBJ2-3, with 8 bases identical to TRBD2. The CDR3 length is 17 residues. Per the germline V gene, CDR1 is SGHRS and CDR2 is YFSETQ. V shed 3 bases and J 0 bases; nucleotides not matched to a gene: 9. The CDR3 is CASSSGGQQISTDTQYF. CDR3 nucleotides: TGCGCCAGCAGCTCGGGGGGGCAGCAGATTAGCACAGATACGCAGTATTTT. The full variable domain, its missing parts supplied by reference TRBV5-1 and TRBJ2-3, is KAGVTQTPRYLIKTRGQQVTLSCSPISGHRSVSWYQQTPGQGLQFLFEYFSETQRNKGNFPGRFSGRQFSNSRSEMNVSTLELGDSALYLCASSSGGQQISTDTQYFGPGTRLTVL.

This chain joins TRBV10-3 and TRBJ2-3; TRBD2 is a possible D gene (6 bases). V was clipped by 5 bases and J by 3 bases, with 15 bases between them. The CDR3 loop spans 15 amino acids. Germline V CDR1 and CDR2: ENHRY, SYGVKD. The CDR3 here is CAISRASEETDTQYF. The CDR3 DNA sequence: TGTGCCATCAGTCGGGCTAGCGAGGAGACAGATACGCAGTATTTT.

CDR3 DNA: TGTGCCTGGAACCAGGAGAACACTGAAGCTTTCTTT. This translates into CAWNQENTEAFF. The chain couples TRBV30 to TRBJ1-1; D is ambiguous. With 4 bases removed from V and 1 base from J, the gap between germline ends came to 7 bases. The germline gives CDR1 GTSNPN, CDR2 SVGIG (reference sequence). This CDR3 contains 12 residues. The full variable domain, completed using reference TRBV30 and TRBJ1-1, is SQTIHQWPATLVQPVGSPLSLECTVEGTSNPNLYWYRQAAGRGLQLLFYSVGIGQISSEVPQNLSASRPQDRQFILSSKKLLLSDSGFYLCAWNQENTEAFFGQGTRLTVV.

The CDR3 nucleotides read TGTGCCAGCAGGAGGGTGGCGGGCTACAATGAGCAGTTCTTC. Translated: CASRRVAGYNEQFF. The chain joins TRBV6-5 to TRBJ2-1; D possibly corresponds to TRBD2 (5 bases). This CDR3 contains 14 residues. Germline CDR1 is MNHEY and CDR2 is SVGAGI. The V end was cut by 6 bases, the J end by 3 bases, with 12 bases between.

V usage is TRBV15 and J usage is TRBJ2-7, with D possibly matching TRBD2 (6 bases). The CDR3 extends over 14 amino acids. Trimming took 0 bases from V and 5 from J, leaving 11 bases between them. CDR1 is LNHNV, CDR2 YYDKDF, per germline (reference sequence). The DNA for the CDR3 is TGTGCCACCAGCAGAGATCCGGACTATCACGAGCAGTACTTC. Protein: CATSRDPDYHEQYF.

V and J are TRBV9 and TRBJ1-3, with D unclear. Trimming took off 2 bases at V and 4 bases at J, with 13 bases between the two ends. Germline assignment: CDR1 SGDLS and CDR2 YYNGEE. The CDR3 is 15 residues long. For the CDR3, the DNA is TGTGCCAGCAGCGTCGGGGATTCTGGCGGAAACACCATATATTTT. Translation: CASSVGDSGGNTIYF.

This chain links TRBV19 with TRBJ1-6; TRBD1 agrees at 7 bases. In germline, CDR1 is LNHDA, CDR2 SQIVND (reference sequence). The CDR3 is made up of 15 amino acids. V lost 6 bases and J lost 11; bases outside the gene matches: 13. The CDR3: CASSSSTGERTPLHF. The CDR3 coding sequence is TGTGCCAGTAGCTCCTCCACAGGGGAGAGGACACCCCTCCACTTT.

The chain joins TRBV24-1 to TRBJ2-1, with D possibly being TRBD2 (5 bases). V shed 1 base and J shed 7 bases, with 19 bases lying between them. CDR1 and CDR2 from the germline V gene are KGHDR and SFDVKD. CDR3 length: 17 amino acids. The CDR3, as DNA: TGTGCCACCAGTGATTTTGTCGGTGACGGGGTCAGGAATGAGCAGTTCTTC. Amino acid sequence: CATSDFVGDGVRNEQFF.

The rearrangement uses TRBV7-9 and TRBJ2-5, with TRBD1 matching 9 bases. The CDR3 has 14 residues. In germline, CDR1 is SEHNR, CDR2 FQNEAQ (reference sequence). V shed 3 bases, J shed 3 bases, and the junction held 2 bases outside the gene matches. The CDR3 DNA is TGTGCCAGCAGCTTGACAGGGGGTGAAGAGACCCAGTACTTC. This sequence encodes CASSLTGGEETQYF.

The chain joins TRBV27 to TRBJ1-4; the match to TRBD1 covers 10 bases. Trimming removed 5 bases from V and 3 bases from J; junction bases left unmatched: 12. Germline CDR1 MNHEY, CDR2 SMNVEV (reference sequence). This CDR3 spans 18 amino acids. The CDR3 sequence: CASSAGPGQGFANEKLFF. Written as DNA, the CDR3 is TGTGCCAGCAGTGCCGGACCGGGACAGGGGTTCGCTAATGAAAAACTGTTTTTT.

This clone came up a few times. The V and J genes are TRBV30 and TRBJ1-3, with D possibly TRBD1 on 5 matching bases. CDR1 and CDR2 from the germline V gene are GTSNPN and SVGIG (reference sequence). The V end was cut by 8 bases, the J end by 2 bases, with 16 bases between. This CDR3 is built from 14 residues. The CDR3 DNA reads as TGTGCCACGGACATGGGTATCACTGGAAACACCATATATTTT. It is translated as CATDMGITGNTIYF.

This clone was counted between two and nine times. The gene calls are TRBV27 and TRBJ1-1; D is uncertain. The V end lost 6 bases, the J end lost 4 bases, and 12 bases lay between the germline ends. This CDR3 spans 13 amino acids. CDR1 is MNHEY and CDR2 is SMNVEV in the germline V gene (reference sequence). The CDR3 DNA reads TGTGCCAGCAGCCTAGTAGACGGCACTGAAGCTTTCTTT. It yields the protein CASSLVDGTEAFF.

The CDR3 protein is CASSLTGHSGNTIYF. The CDR3 DNA follows: TGTGCCAGCAGCTTAACAGGGCATTCTGGAAACACCATATATTTT. This chain connects TRBV11-2 to TRBJ1-3; D possibly corresponds to TRBD1 (6 bases). V was shortened by 2 bases and J by 1 base, with 9 bases between the two germline ends. The CDR3 sequence is 15 residues long. Germline values: CDR1 SGHAT, CDR2 FQNNGV.

V is TRBV19 and J is TRBJ1-1, with unresolved D. Germline V gene data show CDR1 as LNHDA and CDR2 as SQIVND (reference sequence). CDR3 length: 13 amino acids. V shed 4 bases and J shed 1 base, with 7 bases lying between them. The CDR3 reads CASSTRGNTEAFF. The CDR3 DNA reads TGTGCCAGTAGTACCCGAGGGAACACTGAAGCTTTCTTT. Filled out from reference TRBV19 and TRBJ1-1, the complete variable domain reads DGGITQSPKYLFRKEGQNVTLSCEQNLNHDAMYWYRQDPGQGLRLIYYSQIVNDFQKGDIAEGYSVSREKKESFPLTVTSAQKNPTAFYLCASSTRGNTEAFFGQGTRLTVV.

V gene TRBV9 combines with J gene TRBJ1-6; weak D call: TRBD1 (5 bases). The V gene's germline CDR1 is SGDLS and CDR2 YYNGEE. CDR3 length equals 15 residues. Trimming cost V 4 bases and J 2 bases, with 10 bases left between them. The CDR3 bases are TGTGCCAGCAGCAGAGACAGCCCCTATAATTCACCCCTCCACTTT. This codes for CASSRDSPYNSPLHF.

The genes are TRBV7-9 and TRBJ2-2; D is ambiguous. This CDR3 is 14 amino acids long. Germline CDR1 SEHNR, CDR2 FQNEAQ (reference sequence). The V end was cut by 2 bases, the J end by 2 bases, with 6 bases between. CDR3 amino acids: CASSLQINTGELFF. CDR3 nucleotides: TGTGCCAGCAGCTTACAGATAAACACCGGGGAGCTGTTTTTT. Full variable domain (missing parts from reference TRBV7-9 and TRBJ2-2): DTGVSQNPRHKITKRGQNVTFRCDPISEHNRLYWYRQTLGQGPEFLTYFQNEAQLEKSRLLSDRFSAERPKGSFSTLEIQRTEQGDSAMYLCASSLQINTGELFFGEGSRLTVL.

The chain employs TRBV5-5 and TRBJ2-1, with 14 bases fitting TRBD2. The CDR3 runs to 16 residues. V shed 4 bases and J 4 bases; nucleotides not matched to a gene: 4. The V gene's germline CDR1 is SGHKS and CDR2 YYEKEE (reference sequence). The CDR3, as DNA: TGTGCCAGCAGCCCGACTAGCGGGGGGGCTTACAATGAGCAGTTCTTC. Residues: CASSPTSGGAYNEQFF.

The J gene is TRBJ1-6, the V gene TRBV4-2; D unresolved. The V end was cut by 0 bases, the J end by 9 bases, with 12 bases between. CDR3 length: 15 amino acids. Germline assignment: CDR1 LGHNA and CDR2 YNFKEQ. Here the CDR3 DNA reads TGTGCCAGCAGCCAAGATCGCGGGGAGGCTTCACCCCTCCACTTT. This translates into CASSQDRGEASPLHF.

The chain employs TRBV19 and TRBJ2-3; 10 bases align to TRBD1. The CDR3 runs 16 residues. V lost 6 bases to trimming and J lost 6 bases; unmatched junction nucleotides: 12. Germline lookup yields CDR1 LNHDA and CDR2 SQIVND (reference sequence). CDR3 protein: CASRKEDRGGIDTQYF. The CDR3 DNA reads as TGTGCCAGTAGGAAAGAGGACAGGGGGGGAATCGATACGCAGTATTTT.

The V and J genes are TRBV7-9 and TRBJ1-2; D ambiguous. Germline CDR1 is SEHNR and CDR2 is FQNEAQ (reference sequence). Trimming pared 4 bases from V and 6 bases from J, leaving 9 bases between. The CDR3 extends over 12 amino acids. The CDR3 DNA follows: TGTGCCAGCAGCTCTGACACCCATGGCTACACCTTC. Protein sequence: CASSSDTHGYTF.

The chain links TRBV30 to TRBJ2-2; maybe TRBD1 (6 bases). Germline lookup yields CDR1 GTSNPN and CDR2 SVGIG (reference sequence). The germline V and J ends were trimmed by 5 bases and 1 base, with 8 bases remaining between them. The CDR3 runs 13 residues. The CDR3 is CAWGQRNTGELFF. The CDR3 coding sequence is TGTGCCTGGGGACAGAGGAACACCGGGGAGCTGTTTTTT.

The chain carries TRBV5-1 and TRBJ1-4; tentative D call: TRBD1 (6 bases). Per the germline V gene, CDR1 is SGHRS and CDR2 is YFSETQ. This CDR3 region has 17 residues. V was clipped by 4 bases and J by 7 bases, with 23 bases between them. As DNA, the CDR3 is TGCGCCAGCAGCCCAGGGACAAGCCCACAGCGCGGTGAAAAACTGTTTTTT. Amino acids: CASSPGTSPQRGEKLFF.